In this sample, the clone carrying this T cell receptor beta chain turned up many times. The antigen remains unidentified. This sample is drawn from a study of T cell repertoires in cytomegalovirus infection. Study at large: A matching HLA type, together with CMV infection, was signaled by public TCR beta signatures. Study outcomes and limitations: HLA-C-restricted CMV clonotypes gave the most frequent clonotype in two of eight donors.

The CDR3 sequence is 19 residues long. The trim removed 0 bases at V and 3 bases at J, leaving 14 bases unmatched. Germline CDR1 and CDR2: SGHTA and FQGTGA. MiXCR, run by TCRdb on the reads, gives a single entry per CDR3 protein. This table has some 230,000 distinct CDR3 sequences, over 20% appearing once. Sequenced sample: CD8+ T cells from PBMCs. The chain links TRBV7-3 to TRBJ1-1, with 9 bases aligning to TRBD1. The receptor comes from a human donor in good health (CMV status not recorded). Some clones in this sample may be carry-over from other donors' samples. The CDR3 is CASSLTPVTGQGGDTEAFF. CDR3 in DNA: TGTGCCAGCAGCTTAACGCCGGTAACGGGACAGGGTGGAGACACTGAAGCTTTCTTT. The complete variable domain, with remaining parts taken from reference TRBV7-3 and TRBJ1-1, reads GAGVSQTPSNKVTEKGKYVELRCDPISGHTALYWYRQSLGQGPEFLIYFQGTGAADDSGLPNDRFFAVRPEGSVSTLKIQRTERGDSAVYLCASSLTPVTGQGGDTEAFFGQGTRLTVV.